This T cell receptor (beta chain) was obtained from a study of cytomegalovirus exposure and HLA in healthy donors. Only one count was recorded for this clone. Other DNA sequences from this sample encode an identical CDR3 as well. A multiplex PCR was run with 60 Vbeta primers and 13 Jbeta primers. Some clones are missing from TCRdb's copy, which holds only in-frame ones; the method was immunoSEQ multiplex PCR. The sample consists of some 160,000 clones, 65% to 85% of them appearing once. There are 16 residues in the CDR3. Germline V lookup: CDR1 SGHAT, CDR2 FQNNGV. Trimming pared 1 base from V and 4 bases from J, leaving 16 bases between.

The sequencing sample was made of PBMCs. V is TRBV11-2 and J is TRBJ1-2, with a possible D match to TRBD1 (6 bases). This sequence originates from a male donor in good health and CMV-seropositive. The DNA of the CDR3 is TGTGCCAGCAGCTTAGGTCTTGGAACACAGGGCTATGGCTACACCTTC. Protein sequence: CASSLGLGTQGYGYTF.